What follows are 20 T cell receptor beta chains derived from one specimen sequenced in a study of Ad26.COV2.S vaccination and SARS-CoV-2 variants. Sequencing was performed with immunoSEQ multiplex PCR; in TCRdb, only in-frame clones are kept and a portion is missing. In the table there are approximately 480,000 clones, about 83% of which are singletons. As for treatment: around 19 received Ad26.COV2.S at low or high dose, single or two shots; several received placebo; per-sample allocation not given. Specimens were obtained on day 63 following the first vaccine or placebo injection. The material was peripheral blood, obtained in a trial of Ad26.COV2.S vaccine versus placebo. The source of these receptors is a person aged 18-60 years who received the Ad26.COV2.S COVID-19 vaccine or a placebo.

This chain uses TRBV29-1 with TRBJ2-1; D unclear. Germline CDR1 SQVTM, CDR2 ANQGSEA. There are 14 residues in the CDR3. V lost 8 bases, J lost 0 bases, and 14 bases lay in between. The CDR3 DNA follows: TGCAGCACTGTTCAGCCGAGCTCCTACAATGAGCAGTTCTTC. Residues: CSTVQPSSYNEQFF.

The rearrangement joins TRBV7-2 to TRBJ2-3; weak D call: TRBD1 (5 bases). Trimming cost V 4 bases and J 4 bases, with 9 bases left between them. In germline, CDR1 is SGHTA, CDR2 FQGNSA. This CDR3 has 13 amino acids. CDR3 DNA sequence: TGTGCCAGCAGCTGGTGGGGCGCAGATACGCAGTATTTT. Its translation is CASSWWGADTQYF.

This sequence joins TRBV9 and TRBJ2-3, with 8 bases identical to TRBD2. Germline loops: CDR1 SGDLS, CDR2 YYNGEE. Trimming removed 7 bases from V and 5 bases from J; junction bases left unmatched: 6. The CDR3 consists of 13 residues. DNA for the CDR3: TGTGCCAGCTCGCCGGGGGGGAGAGATACGCAGTATTTT. It yields the protein CASSPGGRDTQYF.

This chain connects TRBV4-1 to TRBJ1-1; D unresolved. Looked up from germline, CDR1 is MGHRA and CDR2 is YSYEKL. V lost 4 bases and J lost 5, with 11 bases in between. This CDR3 has 13 residues. The CDR3 reads CASSRGGDTEAFF. The CDR3 DNA reads TGCGCCAGCAGCCGCGGTGGGGATACTGAAGCTTTCTTT.

V and J are TRBV9 and TRBJ2-7, with a weak D call TRBD2 (5 bases). Germline CDR1 is SGDLS and CDR2 is YYNGEE. The CDR3 spans 15 residues. V was trimmed by 0 bases and J by 4 bases, leaving 14 bases between them. The CDR3 protein is CASSVDPRGWYEQYF. CDR3 coding DNA: TGTGCCAGCAGCGTAGACCCACGGGGTTGGTACGAGCAGTACTTC.

The chain couples TRBV7-9 to TRBJ2-3; no firm D call. The CDR3 contains 17 residues. V was clipped by 5 bases and J by 0 bases, with 18 bases between them. Germline values: CDR1 SEHNR, CDR2 FQNEAQ (reference sequence). CDR3: CASSLLSPGSSTDTQYF. The CDR3, as DNA: TGTGCCAGCAGCCTACTTAGTCCCGGATCTAGCACAGATACGCAGTATTTT. The whole variable domain, filled in from reference TRBV7-9 and TRBJ2-3, reads DTGVSQNPRHKITKRGQNVTFRCDPISEHNRLYWYRQTLGQGPEFLTYFQNEAQLEKSRLLSDRFSAERPKGSFSTLEIQRTEQGDSAMYLCASSLLSPGSSTDTQYFGPGTRLTVL.

V gene TRBV7-9 combines with J gene TRBJ2-4; D is undetermined. Trimming pared 1 base from V and 0 bases from J, leaving 7 bases between. There are 15 residues in the CDR3. CDR1 and CDR2 from the germline V gene are SEHNR and FQNEAQ (reference sequence). CDR3 coding DNA: TGTGCCAGCAGCTTAGAAGGAGTAGCCAAAAACATTCAGTACTTC. It specifies CASSLEGVAKNIQYF. The whole variable domain, filled in from reference TRBV7-9 and TRBJ2-4, reads DTGVSQNPRHKITKRGQNVTFRCDPISEHNRLYWYRQTLGQGPEFLTYFQNEAQLEKSRLLSDRFSAERPKGSFSTLEIQRTEQGDSAMYLCASSLEGVAKNIQYFGAGTRLSVL.

Worth noting for this clone: At the DNA level, this CDR3 is encoded by other sequences in the same sample as well. J is TRBJ1-1 and V is TRBV5-4, with D tentatively TRBD1 (6 bases). This CDR3 region has 13 residues. CDR1 SGHNT and CDR2 YYREEE come from the germline V gene (reference sequence). Trimming shortened V by 5 bases and J by 5 bases, and 13 bases separated the two germline ends. CDR3 DNA: TGTGCCAGCAGTTTACAGGGAGGAACTGAAGCTTTCTTT. The encoded protein is CASSLQGGTEAFF.

The rearrangement uses TRBV7-9 and TRBJ2-1; 14 bases match TRBD2. CDR3 length: 17 residues. CDR1 is SEHNR and CDR2 is FQNEAQ in the germline V gene (reference sequence). V trimming: 3 bases; J trimming: 9 bases; junction bases outside the gene matches: 10. CDR3 nucleotide sequence: TGTGCCAGCAGCTTGGGTCAACCGGGACTAGCGGGAGTTGAGCAGTTCTTC. It encodes CASSLGQPGLAGVEQFF.

V usage is TRBV18 and J usage is TRBJ1-5; 10 bases are shared with TRBD1. This CDR3 is built from 14 residues. V shed 5 bases, J shed 4 bases, and the junction held 2 bases outside the gene matches. The germline gives CDR1 KGHSH, CDR2 LQKENI. The CDR3 loop reads CASSAGQGNQPQHF. The CDR3 region has the DNA TGTGCCAGCTCAGCGGGACAGGGGAATCAGCCCCAGCATTTT. The whole variable domain, filled in from reference TRBV18 and TRBJ1-5, reads NAGVMQNPRHLVRRRGQEARLRCSPMKGHSHVYWYRQLPEEGLKFMVYLQKENIIDESGMPKERFSAEFPKEGPSILRIQQVVRGDSAAYFCASSAGQGNQPQHFGDGTRLSIL.

V gene TRBV27 combines with J gene TRBJ2-3; 14 bases fit TRBD2. Trimming took 6 bases from V and 8 from J; bases not matched to a gene: 4. The V gene's germline CDR1 is MNHEY and CDR2 SMNVEV (reference sequence). The length of the CDR3 is 14 residues. The CDR3 sequence: CASSGLAGGVTQYF. CDR3 DNA sequence: TGTGCCAGCAGCGGACTAGCGGGAGGCGTTACGCAGTATTTT.

The V call is TRBV29-1, the J call TRBJ2-3; 9 nucleotides align to TRBD1. The CDR3 loop spans 18 amino acids. The V gene end was trimmed by 1 base and the J gene end by 3 bases; junction bases not matched to a gene: 14. The germline CDR1 and CDR2 sequences are SQVTM and ANQGSEA. CDR3 sequence reads: CSVEGGGLGQGRTDTQYF. The CDR3 DNA is TGCAGCGTTGAAGGAGGAGGCTTGGGACAGGGCCGGACAGATACGCAGTATTTT.

For the CDR3, the DNA is TGCGCCAGCAGCCAAGAACCACAGGGAAACACTGAAGCTTTCTTT. Translated, it gives CASSQEPQGNTEAFF. V and J are TRBV4-3 and TRBJ1-1; the D gene is possibly TRBD1 (6 bases). V was cut by 0 bases and J by 2 bases, with 10 bases left in between. The CDR3 contains 15 residues. The germline V gene encodes CDR1 LGHNA and CDR2 YSLEER.

The chain has TRBV27 and TRBJ1-5; tentative D call: TRBD1 (5 bases). Between the trimmed V and J ends, which lost 6 bases and 0 bases, there was a span of 12 bases. This CDR3 region has 15 residues. Germline V gene sequence: CDR1 MNHEY, CDR2 SMNVEV (reference sequence). For the CDR3, the DNA is TGTGCCAGCAGGGAGAGACAGAATAGCAATCAGCCCCAGCATTTT. This encodes CASRERQNSNQPQHF.

The chain is built from TRBV3-1 (or the pseudogene TRBV3-2) and TRBJ2-1, with 13 bases identical to TRBD2. The germline CDR1 and CDR2 sequences are LGHDT and YNNKEL (reference sequence). V gave up 2 bases and J gave up 6 bases; unmatched junction bases: 7. This CDR3 is 17 amino acids long. The CDR3: CASSQQTSGRVPNEQFF. The CDR3 DNA follows: TGTGCCAGCAGCCAACAAACTAGCGGGAGGGTCCCCAATGAGCAGTTCTTC.

The chain has TRBV19 and TRBJ2-3; perhaps TRBD2 as D (6 bases). This CDR3 has 16 residues. CDR1 and CDR2 from the germline V gene are LNHDA and SQIVND (reference sequence). Trimming cost V 8 bases and J 5 bases, with 23 bases left between them. The CDR3 sequence: CASQHRGRPTLDTQYF. In DNA form, the CDR3 reads TGTGCCAGTCAGCATCGGGGGAGACCCACCCTAGATACGCAGTATTTT.

The chain uses TRBV7-8 and TRBJ2-3, with D maybe TRBD1 (6 bases). The V gene lost 3 bases and the J gene lost 3 bases, with 10 bases spanning the gap. The V gene's germline CDR1 is SGHVS and CDR2 FQNEAQ. The CDR3 is 14 residues long. The CDR3 coding sequence is TGTGCCAGCAGCTTGTGGGGGCGAACAGATACGCAGTATTTT. It is translated as CASSLWGRTDTQYF.

This clone showed up just a few times. The CDR3 sequence is CASSPRDSYGYTF. In DNA, the CDR3 is TGTGCCAGCAGCCCACGGGACAGCTATGGCTACACCTTC. The rearrangement joins TRBV11-1 to TRBJ1-2, with 7 bases aligning to TRBD1. This CDR3 has 13 residues. The germline CDR1 and CDR2 sequences are SGHAT and FQDESV (reference sequence). Unmatched junction bases numbered 4, after V lost 5 bases and J lost 4 bases.

This clone has a single count. The rearrangement links TRBV19 to TRBJ2-7, with 7 bases matching TRBD1. Germline-derived CDR1 and CDR2 are LNHDA and SQIVND (reference sequence). CDR3 length: 14 amino acids. V dropped 3 bases and J dropped 3; count of bases not matched to a gene: 5. The CDR3 DNA is TGTGCCAGTAGTATCAGGGGGACATTCTACGAGCAGTACTTC. Residues: CASSIRGTFYEQYF. Full variable domain (remainder filled in from reference TRBV19 and TRBJ2-7): DGGITQSPKYLFRKEGQNVTLSCEQNLNHDAMYWYRQDPGQGLRLIYYSQIVNDFQKGDIAEGYSVSREKKESFPLTVTSAQKNPTAFYLCASSIRGTFYEQYFGPGTRLTVT.

The chain joins TRBV28 to TRBJ2-7; 9 bases align to TRBD2. The J segment lost 4 bases and the V segment lost 2 bases, leaving 6 bases of the junction unmatched. The CDR3 totals 15 residues. Germline CDR1 MDHEN, CDR2 SYDVKM. Here the CDR3 DNA reads TGTGCCAGCAGTTTAGGCGGGAGGGCCTTGTACGAGCAGTACTTC. Its translation is CASSLGGRALYEQYF.